What follows describes a single T cell receptor (beta chain). Antigen unknown. The record originates from a study of CD8 T cells in ankylosing spondylitis. Findings of the study overall: Several highly homologous variants made up a TCR beta motif, and this motif appeared characteristic of ankylosing spondylitis blood.

The V end lost 1 base, the J end lost 2 bases, and 10 bases lay between the germline ends. Germline CDR1 and CDR2: DFQATT and SNEGSKA (reference sequence). This CDR3 region has 14 residues. TCRdb itself ran the 5' RACE reads through MiXCR, one entry per CDR3 protein. The sample holds over 400,000 distinct CDR3 sequences, roughly a quarter seen once. The V call is TRBV20-1, the J call TRBJ2-3; D remains ambiguous. Sequencing input: blood, either unsorted or a sorted T cell fraction (not recorded which). The clonotype comes from a male donor with ankylosing spondylitis. The CDR3 sequence: CSARVETNTDTQYF. The CDR3, as DNA: TGCAGTGCTAGAGTGGAGACAAACACAGATACGCAGTATTTT.